This T cell receptor beta chain was retrieved from a study of T-cell memory formation after mild COVID-19. The table lists this clonotype with a few counts. MiXCR was run by TCRdb on the 5' RACE reads, yielding one entry per CDR3 protein. The data hold hundreds of thousands of distinct CDR3 sequences, with 23% observed a single time. The CDR3 length is 17 residues. V trimming: 2 bases; J trimming: 4 bases; junction bases outside the gene matches: 10. Germline loops: CDR1 SEHNR, CDR2 FQNEAQ (reference sequence). The sample taken for sequencing was PBMCs or a T cell subset sorted from them (not recorded which). The source is an adult woman who had mild COVID-19 (a few samples of this study predate the infection). Cell type and time point are not known. The chain is built from TRBV7-9 and TRBJ1-1, with 10 nucleotides matching TRBD1. CDR3 coding DNA: TGTGCCAGCAGCTTACTTGGGACAGGGGACCGAGGCACTGAAGCTTTCTTT. As protein: CASSLLGTGDRGTEAFF. Complete variable domain (other parts from reference TRBV7-9 and TRBJ1-1): DTGVSQNPRHKITKRGQNVTFRCDPISEHNRLYWYRQTLGQGPEFLTYFQNEAQLEKSRLLSDRFSAERPKGSFSTLEIQRTEQGDSAMYLCASSLLGTGDRGTEAFFGQGTRLTVV.